This T cell receptor beta chain was profiled in a study of blood T cells in healthy people across ages. The authors ran a second PCR of roughly 7 to 11 cycles using a sample-barcoded 5' primer and a J-beta primer mix. TCRdb passed the 5' RACE reads through MiXCR, listing each CDR3 protein once. The table shows 650,000 to 950,000 distinct CDR3 sequences, with more than 40% occurring only once. The CDR3 has 12 residues. Trimming shortened V by 8 bases and J by 5 bases, and 12 bases separated the two germline ends. The germline CDR1 and CDR2 sequences are ENHRY and SYGVKD. The sample was blood. This TCR derives from a man aged 55 to 69 in good health. The rearrangement uses TRBV10-3 and TRBJ2-5; D could derive from TRBD1 or TRBD2 (5 bases each). The CDR3 nucleotides are TGTGCCATCGGGGGTGACGGGGAGACCCAGTACTTC. It is translated as CAIGGDGETQYF.